The 3 T cell receptor beta chains below were found in one sample sequenced in a study of PD-1 blockade in classical Hodgkin lymphoma. Clones were read by immunoSEQ multiplex PCR, and TCRdb kept only the in-frame ones, dropping some. The data show approximately 10,000 clones, about 85% seen once. Noted time point: cycle 4 day 1 (C4D1), after 6 weeks of nivolumab. Brentuximab vedotin exposure varied among the patients, all of whom had relapsed after autologous stem cell transplantation. PBMCs were thawed, and CD8+ T cells were then isolated from them by magnetic negative selection. The sequencing used CD8+ T cells from blood, collected before the fourth cycle of nivolumab. The receptor set was obtained from a human donor with classical Hodgkin lymphoma. The donor label of this sample is uncertain.

The rearrangement uses TRBV2 and TRBJ1-4; 7 bases agree with TRBD1. Germline-derived CDR1 and CDR2 are SNHLY and FYNNEI. The CDR3 loop spans 14 amino acids. The V gene end was trimmed by 3 bases and the J gene end by 7 bases; junction bases not matched to a gene: 5. The CDR3 DNA is TGTGCCAGCAGTGACCAGGGGGATAGTGAAAAACTGTTTTTT. Amino acids: CASSDQGDSEKLFF. The full variable domain, completed using reference TRBV2 and TRBJ1-4, is EPEVTQTPSHQVTQMGQEVILRCVPISNHLYFYWYRQILGQKVEFLVSFYNNEISEKSEIFDDQFSVERPDGSNFTLKIRSTKLEDSAMYFCASSDQGDSEKLFFGSGTQLSVL.

The rearrangement uses TRBV9 and TRBJ2-1; 7 nucleotides align to TRBD1. CDR1 is SGDLS and CDR2 is YYNGEE in the germline V gene. The CDR3 sequence is 16 residues long. Trimming at V came to 0 bases and at J to 4 bases, leaving 7 bases not matched to a gene. CDR3 sequence (DNA): TGTGCCAGCAGCGTAGATTGGGGGACAGATTACAATGAGCAGTTCTTC. It yields the protein CASSVDWGTDYNEQFF.

This chain uses TRBV27 with TRBJ1-1; D ambiguous. With 5 bases removed from V and 0 bases from J, the gap between germline ends came to 19 bases. Germline CDR1 and CDR2: MNHEY and SMNVEV (reference sequence). The CDR3 is 17 amino acids. This CDR3 is CASSPQRRLIMNTEAFF. The CDR3 DNA sequence: TGTGCCAGCAGTCCCCAGCGGAGATTGATCATGAACACTGAAGCTTTCTTT.